This T cell receptor beta chain stems from a study of cytomegalovirus exposure and HLA in healthy donors. This clone was found a few times. Its specificity is not known. Overall study findings and caveats: Later analysis associated a missense DCLRE1C variant with TCR beta V- and J-gene trimming. Apparent HLA restriction characterized most CMV-associated TCR beta chains in a later analysis.

Researchers ran the PCR with 60 Vbeta and 13 Jbeta primers. Only in-frame clones appear in the TCRdb table, and some are missing; sequencing was by immunoSEQ multiplex PCR. The sample consists of 50,000 or so clones, roughly 73% of them appearing once. Sequencing was performed on PBMCs. The TCR was taken from a woman between 40 and 55 years old in good health and CMV-seropositive.

The CDR3, as DNA: TGTGCCAGCAGCCCAACTCGCTCTGGGGCCAACGTCCTGACTTTC. Protein: CASSPTRSGANVLTF. J is TRBJ2-6 and V is TRBV5-4; D ambiguous. The V gene lost 4 bases and the J gene lost 0 bases, with 8 bases spanning the gap. The CDR3 spans 15 residues. Looked up from germline, CDR1 is SGHNT and CDR2 is YYREEE (reference sequence).